This T cell receptor beta chain was captured by sequencing in a study of post-analysis software for immune sequencing data. Study-level information: As for disease course, relapsing-remitting, secondary progressive and progressive-relapsing multiple sclerosis were all included.

With V trimmed by 0 bases and J by 1 base, 3 bases remained unmatched. The CDR3 totals 16 residues. CDR1 is SGHAT, CDR2 FQDESV, per germline (reference sequence). Carried by the TCR beta cDNA libraries were unique molecular identifiers. T cells, about 0.85 to 11 million of them, yielded approximately 500,000 cDNA molecules. TCRdb used MiXCR to reprocess the PCR reads, holding one entry per CDR3 protein. This sample yields about 540,000 distinct CDR3 sequences, of which around 36% are seen a single time; around 6% belongs to the top ten. Findings of the study overall: There was significantly lower normalized Chao1 diversity in multiple sclerosis patients than in controls. TRBV segments more frequent in patients than in controls numbered five and included TRBV5-6, TRBV5-1 and TRBV20-1. Same-batch preparations were strongly co-clustered by F measure.

On this clonotype itself: The target antigen is unknown.

Sequenced material: blood. The TCR comes from a girl aged 2-17 years with multiple sclerosis. The genes are TRBV11-1 and TRBJ2-1; TRBD2 aligns across 7 bases. The DNA for the CDR3 is TGTGCCAGCAGCTTAGCAGCGGGGCCTTCCTACAATGAGCAGTTCTTC. Its protein is CASSLAAGPSYNEQFF.